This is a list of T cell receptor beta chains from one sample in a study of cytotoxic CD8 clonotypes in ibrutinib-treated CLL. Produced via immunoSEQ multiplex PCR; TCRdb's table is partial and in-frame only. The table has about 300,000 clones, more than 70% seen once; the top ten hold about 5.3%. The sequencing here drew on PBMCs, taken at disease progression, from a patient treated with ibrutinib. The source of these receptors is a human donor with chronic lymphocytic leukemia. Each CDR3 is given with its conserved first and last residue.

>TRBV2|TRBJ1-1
CASSEGGGNTEAFF
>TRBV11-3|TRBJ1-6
CASTSPRHCATSPLHF
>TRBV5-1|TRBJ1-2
CASRTGGGMRGYTF
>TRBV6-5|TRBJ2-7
CASSYSYGSYEQYF
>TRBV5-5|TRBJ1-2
CASSSNYGYTF
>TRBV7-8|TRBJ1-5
CASSLGVGGNQPQHF
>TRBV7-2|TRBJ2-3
CASSSRADTQYF
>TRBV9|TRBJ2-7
CASSVGLAGPSYEQYF
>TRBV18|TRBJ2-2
CASSPQVVMIGELFF
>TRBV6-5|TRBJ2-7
CASSYSRDRTYEQYF
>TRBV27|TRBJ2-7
CASRETGGDSYEQYF
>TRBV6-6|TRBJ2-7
CASTQSLAKGWEQYF
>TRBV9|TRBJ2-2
CASSVGRGEEANTGELFF
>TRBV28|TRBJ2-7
CASSFDRLYEQYF
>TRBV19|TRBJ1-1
CASSIGRVDTEAFF
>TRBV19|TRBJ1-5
CASRLGGNQPQHF
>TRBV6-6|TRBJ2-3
CASSSARPDTQYF
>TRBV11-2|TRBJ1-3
CASRGIRSGNTIYF
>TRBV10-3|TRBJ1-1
CATTDIGSSVMNTEAFF
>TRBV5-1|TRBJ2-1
CASSSSGGNNEQFF
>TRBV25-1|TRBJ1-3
CASSDLAGGNTIYF
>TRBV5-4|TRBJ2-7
CASSLEGASEQYF
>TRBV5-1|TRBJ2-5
CASSLGMQVLQETQYF
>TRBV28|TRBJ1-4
CASGGTSPGEKLFF
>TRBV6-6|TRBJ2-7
CASSYPGQGREQYF
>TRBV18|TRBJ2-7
CASSPPEGPEQYF
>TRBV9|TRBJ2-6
CASSVASVISGANVLTF
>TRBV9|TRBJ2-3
CASSPPPGEADTQYF
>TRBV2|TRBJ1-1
CASTPGTGGGGFGEAFF
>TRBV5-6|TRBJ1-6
CASSFDRDIKNSPLHF
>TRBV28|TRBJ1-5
CASSYLDRGWGRDSNQPQHF
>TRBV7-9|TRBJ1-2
CASSSRRDRPGYGYTF